The 2 T cell receptor beta chains reported below all come from one sample, sequenced in a study of T cell responses to AZD1222 COVID-19 vaccine. The data were produced by immunoSEQ multiplex PCR, yet TCRdb's version contains in-frame clones alone and is incomplete. The table has over 150,000 clones, less than 90% seen once. Sample: peripheral blood, taken on day 0 of MenACWY control vaccination. The receptors derive from an adult in good health.

The chain is built from TRBV2 and TRBJ1-6; 7 nucleotides match TRBD1. Trimming cost V 6 bases and J 3 bases; bases outside gene matches: 2. The CDR3 loop spans 14 amino acids. In germline, CDR1 is SNHLY, CDR2 FYNNEI. CDR3 sequence (DNA): TGTGCCAGCAGAGGGACAGACTATAATTCACCCCTCCACTTT. This gives the protein CASRGTDYNSPLHF.

Here the CDR3 reads CASSLRMVPQETQYF. The CDR3 bases are TGCGCCAGCAGTCTCCGAATGGTTCCACAAGAGACCCAGTACTTC. J is TRBJ2-5 and V is TRBV5-1; D is undetermined. CDR1 and CDR2 (germline): SGHRS, YFSETQ. This CDR3 is built from 15 residues. The ends were cut back, 5 bases at V and 2 bases at J, with 16 bases in the middle.